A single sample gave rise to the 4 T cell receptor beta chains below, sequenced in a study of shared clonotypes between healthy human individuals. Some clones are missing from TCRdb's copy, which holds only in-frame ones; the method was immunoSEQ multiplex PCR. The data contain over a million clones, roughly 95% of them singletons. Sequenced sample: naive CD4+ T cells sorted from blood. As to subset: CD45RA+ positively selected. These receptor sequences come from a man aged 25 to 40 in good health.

For the CDR3, the DNA is TGTGCCAGCTCACCCATACCATTGGGGGGCCTGGAAGAGACCCAGTACTTC. Translating gives CASSPIPLGGLEETQYF. The chain joins TRBV18 to TRBJ2-5; the D call may be TRBD1 or TRBD2 (6 bases each). V was pared by 3 bases and J by 3 bases, with 20 bases between. The CDR3 totals 17 residues. In germline, CDR1 is KGHSH, CDR2 LQKENI.

CDR3 DNA sequence: TGTGCCAGCAGAAGGGGGGCTGGGGCCAACGTCCTGACTTTC. Its translation is CASRRGAGANVLTF. The V gene is TRBV28, the J gene TRBJ2-6; perhaps D is TRBD1 or TRBD2 (6 bases each). CDR1 and CDR2 from the germline V gene are MDHEN and SYDVKM. Trimming left V 6 bases short and J 2 bases short, with 8 bases between. The CDR3 sequence is 14 residues long.

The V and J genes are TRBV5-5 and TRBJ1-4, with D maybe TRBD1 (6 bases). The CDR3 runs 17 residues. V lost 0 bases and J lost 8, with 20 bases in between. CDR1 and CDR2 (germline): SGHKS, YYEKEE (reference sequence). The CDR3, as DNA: TGTGCCAGCAGCTTGGGCCTAATACAGGGAATGAAAGAAAAACTGTTTTTT. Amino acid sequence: CASSLGLIQGMKEKLFF.

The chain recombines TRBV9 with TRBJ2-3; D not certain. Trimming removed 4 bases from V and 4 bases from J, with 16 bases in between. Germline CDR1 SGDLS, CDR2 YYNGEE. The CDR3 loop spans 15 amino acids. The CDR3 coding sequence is TGTGCCAGCAGCCCCGACATTGAGTTCCCAGATACGCAGTATTTT. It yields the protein CASSPDIEFPDTQYF.